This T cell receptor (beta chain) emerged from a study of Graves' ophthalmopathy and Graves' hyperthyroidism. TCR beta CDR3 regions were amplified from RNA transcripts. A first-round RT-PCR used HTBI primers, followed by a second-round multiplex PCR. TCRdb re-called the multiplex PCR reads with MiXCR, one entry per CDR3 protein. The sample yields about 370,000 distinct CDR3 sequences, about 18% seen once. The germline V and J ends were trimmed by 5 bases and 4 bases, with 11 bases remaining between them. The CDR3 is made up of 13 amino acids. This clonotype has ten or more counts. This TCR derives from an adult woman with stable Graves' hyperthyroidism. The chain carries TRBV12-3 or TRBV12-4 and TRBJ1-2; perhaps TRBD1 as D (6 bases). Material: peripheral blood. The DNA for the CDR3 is TGTGCCAGCAGTCGGGACATCTTCTATGGCTACACCTTC. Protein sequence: CASSRDIFYGYTF.